The clone carrying this T cell receptor (beta chain) was counted at least ten times. The record originates from a study of T cells in Graves' hyperthyroidism and ophthalmopathy. For the study at large: Peripheral blood draws took place at initial diagnosis, ahead of any treatment.

The source material, RNA transcripts, was used to amplify TCR beta CDR3 regions. When the TCR CDR3 underwent first-round RT-PCR, the HTBI primer set was used. A single record per CDR3 protein comes from TCRdb applying MiXCR to the multiplex PCR reads. The table records about 520,000 distinct CDR3 sequences, less than 25% of them present only once. V was pared by 7 bases and J by 7 bases, with 8 bases of the junction left unmatched. The CDR3 is 13 residues long. V gene TRBV12-3 or TRBV12-4 combines with J gene TRBJ1-2; 8 bases agree with TRBD1. Sequenced material: blood. This clonotype originated in a woman in her twenties or thirties with Graves' ophthalmopathy. The CDR3 nucleotides are TGTGCCAGCACCCCCGCAGGGGGCAGTGGCTACACCTTC. Amino acid sequence: CASTPAGGSGYTF.